These T cell receptor beta chains were read from a single sample in a study of T cells in Graves' hyperthyroidism and ophthalmopathy. TCRdb re-analysed the multiplex PCR reads in MiXCR, keeping a single row per CDR3 protein. Of under 350,000 distinct CDR3 sequences in the sample, about 14% are singletons; the top ten hold almost 8%. The sample was blood. All receptors derive from a woman aged 25 to 45 with Graves' hyperthyroidism that later progressed to Graves' ophthalmopathy. Both conserved end residues are part of each CDR3.

V,J,CDR3
TRBV3-1,TRBJ1-1,CASSQERAYTEAFF
TRBV28,TRBJ2-7,CASSPGTYPLEQYF
TRBV28,TRBJ2-5,CASSFQIQETQYF
TRBV7-8,TRBJ2-7,CASSWTDEQYF
TRBV15,TRBJ1-2,CATSRDLQGTNYGYTF
TRBV7-9,TRBJ2-5,CASSPTGTVQETQYF
TRBV4-2,TRBJ2-5,CASSQDKGRVETQYF
TRBV5-1,TRBJ2-3,CATASGSTGFSDTQYF
TRBV7-8,TRBJ2-1,CASGVAGQMFDEQFF
TRBV7-9,TRBJ2-1,CASSLAAGGRYNEQFF
TRBV4-3,TRBJ2-1,CASSRGPGTRLFKEQFF
TRBV4-2,TRBJ1-4,CASSLGRVEEKLFF
TRBV7-6,TRBJ2-3,CASSYWTGRDAQYF
TRBV12-3/TRBV12-4,TRBJ2-7,CASRYTGFENEQYF
TRBV28,TRBJ1-5,CASRIGAGGNQPQHF
TRBV18,TRBJ2-4,CASSPGQINIQYF
TRBV12-5,TRBJ2-2,CASGFVVGENTGELFF
TRBV27,TRBJ2-7,CASSLGGAGYEQYF
TRBV20-1,TRBJ2-1,CSAPGLGGGEQFF
TRBV7-9,TRBJ1-1,CASSSRGPTEAFF
TRBV6-5,TRBJ1-2,CASSYATGNRNYGYTF
TRBV11-2,TRBJ2-7,CASRRTGDEQYF
TRBV5-1,TRBJ2-7,CASSLWQGGSYEQYF
TRBV10-3,TRBJ2-3,CAISPGLAVTDTQYF
TRBV7-8,TRBJ2-7,CASSLMGTGTYEQYF
TRBV5-6,TRBJ2-1,CASRPRLAYNEQFF
TRBV5-6,TRBJ1-2,CASSLGGYQNYGYTF